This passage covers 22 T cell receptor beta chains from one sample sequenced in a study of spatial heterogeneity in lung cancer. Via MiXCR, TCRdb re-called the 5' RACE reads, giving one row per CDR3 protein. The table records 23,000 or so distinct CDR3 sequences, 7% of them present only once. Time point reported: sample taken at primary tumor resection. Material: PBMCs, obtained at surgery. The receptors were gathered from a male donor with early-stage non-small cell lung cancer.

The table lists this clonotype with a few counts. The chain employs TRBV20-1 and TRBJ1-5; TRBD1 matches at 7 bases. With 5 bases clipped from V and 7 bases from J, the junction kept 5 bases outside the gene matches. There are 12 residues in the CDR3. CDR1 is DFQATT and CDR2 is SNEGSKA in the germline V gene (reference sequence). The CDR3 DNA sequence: TGCAGTGCTCAACAGGGGATACAGCCCCAGCATTTT. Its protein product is CSAQQGIQPQHF.

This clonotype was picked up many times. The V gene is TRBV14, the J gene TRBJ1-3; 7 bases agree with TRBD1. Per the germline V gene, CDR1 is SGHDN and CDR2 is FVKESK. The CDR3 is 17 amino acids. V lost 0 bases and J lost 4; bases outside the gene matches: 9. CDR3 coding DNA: TGTGCCAGCAGCCAAGAATCCATGACAGGGACAGGAAACACCATATATTTT. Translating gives CASSQESMTGTGNTIYF.

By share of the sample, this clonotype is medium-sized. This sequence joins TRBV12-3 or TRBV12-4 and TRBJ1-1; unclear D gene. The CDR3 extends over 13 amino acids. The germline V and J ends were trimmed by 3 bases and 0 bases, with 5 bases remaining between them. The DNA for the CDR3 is TGTGCCAGCAGTTTGTGGATGAACACTGAAGCTTTCTTT. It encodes CASSLWMNTEAFF.

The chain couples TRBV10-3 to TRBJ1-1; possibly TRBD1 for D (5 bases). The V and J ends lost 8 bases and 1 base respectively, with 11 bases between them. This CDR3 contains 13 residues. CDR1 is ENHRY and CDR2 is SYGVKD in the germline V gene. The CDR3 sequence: CAIVGHSNTEAFF. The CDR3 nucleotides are TGTGCCATCGTCGGACACTCGAACACTGAAGCTTTCTTT.

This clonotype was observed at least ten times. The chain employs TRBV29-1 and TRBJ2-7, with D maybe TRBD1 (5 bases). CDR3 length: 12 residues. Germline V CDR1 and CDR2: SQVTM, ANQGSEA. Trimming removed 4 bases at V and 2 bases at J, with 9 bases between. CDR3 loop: CSVVLGAYEQYF. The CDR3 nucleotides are TGCAGCGTTGTGCTAGGGGCCTACGAGCAGTACTTC.

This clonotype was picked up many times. Written as DNA, the CDR3 is TGTGCCACCAGCAGAGATCGAGGGTTATATGGCTACACCTTC. This translates into CATSRDRGLYGYTF. V gene TRBV15 combines with J gene TRBJ1-2; D uncertain. Germline V lookup: CDR1 LNHNV, CDR2 YYDKDF (reference sequence). This CDR3 spans 14 amino acids. V shed 0 bases and J shed 5 bases, with 10 bases lying between them.

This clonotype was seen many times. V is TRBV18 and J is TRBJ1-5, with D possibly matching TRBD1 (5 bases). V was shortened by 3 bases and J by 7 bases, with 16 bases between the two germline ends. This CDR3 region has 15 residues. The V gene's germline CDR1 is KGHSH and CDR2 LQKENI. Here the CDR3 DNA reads TGTGCCAGCTCACCCGGGACTGCCTTTGGGCAGCCCCAGCATTTT. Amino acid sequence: CASSPGTAFGQPQHF.

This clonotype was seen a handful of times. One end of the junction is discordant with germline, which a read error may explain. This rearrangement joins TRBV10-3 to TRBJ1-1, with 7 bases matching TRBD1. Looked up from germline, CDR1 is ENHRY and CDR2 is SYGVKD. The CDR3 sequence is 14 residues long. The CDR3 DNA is TGTGCCATCACTGAGACAGGGAAAGGGACTGAAGCTTTCTTT. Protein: CAITETGKGTEAFF.

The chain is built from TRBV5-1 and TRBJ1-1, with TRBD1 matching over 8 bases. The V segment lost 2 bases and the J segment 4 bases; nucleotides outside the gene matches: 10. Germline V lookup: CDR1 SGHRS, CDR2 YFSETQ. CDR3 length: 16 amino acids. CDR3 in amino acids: CASSFRPGGLSTEAFF. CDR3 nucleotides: TGCGCCAGCAGCTTTCGTCCAGGGGGCCTGAGCACTGAAGCTTTCTTT. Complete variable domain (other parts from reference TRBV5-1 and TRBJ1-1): KAGVTQTPRYLIKTRGQQVTLSCSPISGHRSVSWYQQTPGQGLQFLFEYFSETQRNKGNFPGRFSGRQFSNSRSEMNVSTLELGDSALYLCASSFRPGGLSTEAFFGQGTRLTVV.

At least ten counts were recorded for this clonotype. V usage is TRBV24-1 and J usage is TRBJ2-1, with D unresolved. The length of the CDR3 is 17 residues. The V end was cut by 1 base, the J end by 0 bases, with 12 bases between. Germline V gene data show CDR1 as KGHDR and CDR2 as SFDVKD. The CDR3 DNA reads TGTGCCACCAGTGATTTAGGCTCCCCGAGCTCCTACAATGAGCAGTTCTTC. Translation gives CATSDLGSPSSYNEQFF.

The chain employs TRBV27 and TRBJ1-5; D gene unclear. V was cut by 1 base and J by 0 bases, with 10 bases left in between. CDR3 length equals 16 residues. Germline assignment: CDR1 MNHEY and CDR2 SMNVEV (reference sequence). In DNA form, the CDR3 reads TGTGCCAGCAGTTTATTGGGCGGCAATAGCAATCAGCCCCAGCATTTT. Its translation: CASSLLGGNSNQPQHF.

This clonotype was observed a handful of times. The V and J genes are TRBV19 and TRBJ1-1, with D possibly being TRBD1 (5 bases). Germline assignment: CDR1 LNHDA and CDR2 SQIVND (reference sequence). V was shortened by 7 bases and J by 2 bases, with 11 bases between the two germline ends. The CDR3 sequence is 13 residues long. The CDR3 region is CASIPDSNTEAFF. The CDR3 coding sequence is TGTGCCAGTATCCCCGACAGCAACACTGAAGCTTTCTTT.

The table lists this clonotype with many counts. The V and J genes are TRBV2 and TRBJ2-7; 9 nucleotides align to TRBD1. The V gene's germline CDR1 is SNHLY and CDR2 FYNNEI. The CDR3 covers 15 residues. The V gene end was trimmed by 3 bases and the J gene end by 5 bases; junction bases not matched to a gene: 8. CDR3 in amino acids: CASSDGGTGLDEQYV. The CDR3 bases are TGTGCCAGCAGTGACGGTGGGACAGGGCTCGACGAGCAGTACGTC.

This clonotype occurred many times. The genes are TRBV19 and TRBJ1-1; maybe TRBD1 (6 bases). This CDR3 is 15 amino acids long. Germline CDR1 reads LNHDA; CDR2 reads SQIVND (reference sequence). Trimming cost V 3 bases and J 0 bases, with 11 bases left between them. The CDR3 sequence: CASSISGHLNTEAFF. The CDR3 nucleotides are TGTGCCAGTAGTATTTCGGGACACTTGAACACTGAAGCTTTCTTT. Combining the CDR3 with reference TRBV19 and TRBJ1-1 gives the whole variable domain DGGITQSPKYLFRKEGQNVTLSCEQNLNHDAMYWYRQDPGQGLRLIYYSQIVNDFQKGDIAEGYSVSREKKESFPLTVTSAQKNPTAFYLCASSISGHLNTEAFFGQGTRLTVV.

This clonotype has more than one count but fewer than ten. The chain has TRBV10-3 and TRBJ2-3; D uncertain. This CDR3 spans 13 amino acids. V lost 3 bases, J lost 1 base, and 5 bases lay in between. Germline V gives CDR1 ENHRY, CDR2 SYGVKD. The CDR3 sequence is CAISERGTDTQYF. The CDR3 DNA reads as TGTGCCATCAGTGAACGGGGCACAGATACGCAGTATTTT.

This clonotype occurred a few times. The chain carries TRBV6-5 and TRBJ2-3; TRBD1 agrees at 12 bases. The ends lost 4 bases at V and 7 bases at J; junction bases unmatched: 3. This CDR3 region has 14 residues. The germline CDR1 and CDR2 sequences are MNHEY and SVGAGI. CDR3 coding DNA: TGTGCCAGCAGTTCGGGACAGGGGGCGAATACGCAGTATTTT. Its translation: CASSSGQGANTQYF.

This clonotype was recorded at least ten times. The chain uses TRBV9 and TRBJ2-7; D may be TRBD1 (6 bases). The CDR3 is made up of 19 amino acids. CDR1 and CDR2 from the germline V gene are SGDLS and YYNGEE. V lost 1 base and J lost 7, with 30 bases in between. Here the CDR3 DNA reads TGTGCCAGCAGCGTAACTTCTCTGGTTCCGGGACACGGGGCGCGGGAGCAGTACTTC. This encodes CASSVTSLVPGHGAREQYF.

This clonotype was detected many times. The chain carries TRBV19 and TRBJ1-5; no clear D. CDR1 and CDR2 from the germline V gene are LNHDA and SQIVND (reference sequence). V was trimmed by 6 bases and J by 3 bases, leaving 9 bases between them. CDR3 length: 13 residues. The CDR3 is CASRITVNQPQHF. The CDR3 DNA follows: TGTGCCAGTAGGATAACAGTCAATCAGCCCCAGCATTTT.

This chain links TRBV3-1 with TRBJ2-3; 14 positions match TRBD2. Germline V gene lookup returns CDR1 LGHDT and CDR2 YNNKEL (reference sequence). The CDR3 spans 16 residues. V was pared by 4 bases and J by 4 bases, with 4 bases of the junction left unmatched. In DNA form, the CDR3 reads TGTGCCAGCAGCCGCAGACTAGCGGGGGGGCCAGATACGCAGTATTTT. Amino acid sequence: CASSRRLAGGPDTQYF.

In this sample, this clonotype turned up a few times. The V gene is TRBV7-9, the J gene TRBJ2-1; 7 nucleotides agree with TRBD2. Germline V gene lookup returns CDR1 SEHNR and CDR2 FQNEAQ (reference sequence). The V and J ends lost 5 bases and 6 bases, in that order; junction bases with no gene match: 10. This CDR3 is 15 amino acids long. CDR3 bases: TGTGCCAGCAGCCTAGGGCGTCTAGCGGCCAATGAGCAGTTCTTC. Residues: CASSLGRLAANEQFF.

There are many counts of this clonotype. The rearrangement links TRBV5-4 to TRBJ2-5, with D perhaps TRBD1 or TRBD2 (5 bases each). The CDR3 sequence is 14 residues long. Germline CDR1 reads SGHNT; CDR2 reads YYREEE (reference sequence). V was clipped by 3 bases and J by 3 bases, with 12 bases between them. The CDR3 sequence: CASSSTGLKETQYF. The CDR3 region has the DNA TGTGCCAGCAGCTCAACGGGGCTGAAAGAGACCCAGTACTTC.

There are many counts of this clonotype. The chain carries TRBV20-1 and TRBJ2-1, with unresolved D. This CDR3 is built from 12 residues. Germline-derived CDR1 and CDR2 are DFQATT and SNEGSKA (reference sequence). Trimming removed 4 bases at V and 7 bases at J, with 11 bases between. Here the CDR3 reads CSATRFENEQFF. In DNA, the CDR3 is TGCAGTGCTACCCGGTTTGAGAATGAGCAGTTCTTC.